These 7 T cell receptor beta chains came from one sample sequenced in a study of cytomegalovirus exposure and HLA in healthy donors. In the PCR, 60 Vbeta and 13 Jbeta primers were used. Profiling relied on immunoSEQ multiplex PCR, and the TCRdb table lists in-frame clones only, not all of them. The data contain tens of thousands of clones, less than 70% of them singletons. Material for sequencing was PBMCs. The receptor set was obtained from a human donor in good health.

This clone appeared a single time. This rearrangement joins TRBV5-1 to TRBJ2-2; D not certain. The CDR3 totals 16 residues. The germline gives CDR1 SGHRS, CDR2 YFSETQ. Trimming took off 1 base at V and 0 bases at J, with 10 bases between the two ends. In DNA form, the CDR3 reads TGCGCCAGCAGCTTGTCCTCCGCAGCGAACACCGGGGAGCTGTTTTTT. As protein: CASSLSSAANTGELFF.

This clone was found a few times. The chain links TRBV11-3 to TRBJ2-1; 10 nucleotides match TRBD2. In germline, CDR1 is SGHNT, CDR2 YENEEA. CDR3 size: 18 residues. The V gene end was trimmed by 1 base and the J gene end by 4 bases; junction bases not matched to a gene: 10. The CDR3 here is CASSLGANSGGAYNEQFF. Written as DNA, the CDR3 is TGTGCCAGCAGCTTAGGGGCCAACAGCGGGGGGGCGTACAATGAGCAGTTCTTC.

This clone was seen only a few times. CDR3: CASSSGQSTDTQYF. The CDR3 coding sequence is TGTGCCAGCAGTTCAGGACAGAGCACAGATACGCAGTATTTT. The chain recombines TRBV27 with TRBJ2-3; D is perhaps TRBD1 (6 bases). Between the trimmed V and J ends, which lost 4 bases and 0 bases, there was a span of 8 bases. This CDR3 region has 14 residues. The germline V gene encodes CDR1 MNHEY and CDR2 SMNVEV (reference sequence).

The chain employs TRBV4-3 and TRBJ2-1, with D perhaps TRBD2 (6 bases). Per the germline V gene, CDR1 is LGHNA and CDR2 is YSLEER. Deletions cut 1 base from V and 2 bases from J, with 12 bases between. The CDR3 has 16 amino acids. As DNA, the CDR3 is TGCGCCAGCAGCCAAGGAGCTAGCGCAGCCTACAATGAGCAGTTCTTC. Translating gives CASSQGASAAYNEQFF.

This clone showed up many times. The chain uses TRBV2 and TRBJ2-1, with D possibly being TRBD2 (5 bases). CDR1 SNHLY and CDR2 FYNNEI come from the germline V gene. The CDR3 is 14 residues long. V was cut by 10 bases and J by 0 bases, with 13 bases left in between. In DNA form, the CDR3 reads TGTGCCACCGGGGTAAGGGTCTCCTACAATGAGCAGTTCTTC. It translates to CATGVRVSYNEQFF. Variable domain in full (rest from reference TRBV2 and TRBJ2-1): EPEVTQTPSHQVTQMGQEVILRCVPISNHLYFYWYRQILGQKVEFLVSFYNNEISEKSEIFDDQFSVERPDGSNFTLKIRSTKLEDSAMYFCATGVRVSYNEQFFGPGTRLTVL.

The chain combines TRBV5-4 with TRBJ1-2, with D uncertain. Trimming took 2 bases from V and 7 from J, leaving 15 bases between them. In germline, CDR1 is SGHNT, CDR2 YYREEE (reference sequence). This CDR3 is 14 amino acids long. CDR3 sequence (DNA): TGTGCCAGCAGCTTAGATGCCTTTTCAGGTGGCTACACCTTC. Its translation: CASSLDAFSGGYTF.

Written as DNA, the CDR3 is TGTGCCAGCATCCCAGCGGGGGGAGAGACCCAGTACTTC. Its protein product is CASIPAGGETQYF. This chain connects TRBV7-9 to TRBJ2-5, with 9 bases identical to TRBD2. Trimming removed 7 bases from V and 4 bases from J; junction bases left unmatched: 4. The CDR3 length is 13 residues. CDR1 SEHNR and CDR2 FQNEAQ come from the germline V gene (reference sequence).